The TCR beta chain under discussion was sequenced for a study of shared clonotypes between healthy human individuals. CDR1 and CDR2 (germline): MGHRA, YSYEKL. The CDR3 loop spans 13 amino acids. The V end was cut by 1 base, the J end by 4 bases, with 5 bases between. About this clone itself: The same CDR3 arises from other DNA sequences in this sample as well.

Only CD45RO-negative cells positively selected for CCR7 counted as naive CD8 cells, so terminally differentiated effector memory CD45RA+ cells were excluded. Every donor, a Caucasian adult, lived in Nashville, Tennessee. TCRdb keeps only in-frame clones here, not all; method: immunoSEQ multiplex PCR. The sample consists of about 2 million clones, approximately 95% of them appearing once. The V call is TRBV4-1, the J call TRBJ2-1; no reliable D call. The sample comprised naive CD8+ T cells sorted from blood. The source is a man aged 18 to 29 in good health. The CDR3 reads CASSQGSYNEQFF. For the CDR3, the DNA is TGCGCCAGCAGCCAAGGGTCGTACAATGAGCAGTTCTTC.